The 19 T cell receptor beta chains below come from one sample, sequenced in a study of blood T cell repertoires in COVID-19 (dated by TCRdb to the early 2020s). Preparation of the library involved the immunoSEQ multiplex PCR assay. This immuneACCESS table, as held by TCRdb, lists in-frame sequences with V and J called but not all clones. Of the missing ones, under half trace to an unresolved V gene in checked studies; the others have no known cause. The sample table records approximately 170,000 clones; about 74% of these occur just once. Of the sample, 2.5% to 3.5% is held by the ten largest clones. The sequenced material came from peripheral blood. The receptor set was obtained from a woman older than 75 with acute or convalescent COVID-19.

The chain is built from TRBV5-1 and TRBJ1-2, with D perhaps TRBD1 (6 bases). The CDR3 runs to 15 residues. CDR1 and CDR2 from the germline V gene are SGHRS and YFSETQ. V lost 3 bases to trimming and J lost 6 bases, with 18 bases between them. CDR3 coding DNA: TGCGCCAGCAGCTCCACCGCGGACAGACGAGATGGCTACACCTTC. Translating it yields CASSSTADRRDGYTF. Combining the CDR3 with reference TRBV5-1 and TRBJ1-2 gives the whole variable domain KAGVTQTPRYLIKTRGQQVTLSCSPISGHRSVSWYQQTPGQGLQFLFEYFSETQRNKGNFPGRFSGRQFSNSRSEMNVSTLELGDSALYLCASSSTADRRDGYTFGSGTRLTVV.

The CDR3 nucleotides are TGTGCCAGCAGGAGAGAGTTGAACACTGAAGCTTTCTTT. Its translation is CASRRELNTEAFF. The chain links TRBV6-5 to TRBJ1-1; D not certain. Germline lookup yields CDR1 MNHEY and CDR2 SVGAGI. Trimming took 6 bases from V and 0 from J, leaving 8 bases between them. The CDR3 has 13 amino acids.

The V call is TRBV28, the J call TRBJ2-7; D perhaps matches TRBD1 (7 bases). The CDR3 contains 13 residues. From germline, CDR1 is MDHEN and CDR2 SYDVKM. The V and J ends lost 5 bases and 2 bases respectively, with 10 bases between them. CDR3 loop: CASSAGQTYEQYF. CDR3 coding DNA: TGTGCCAGCAGTGCGGGACAGACCTACGAGCAGTACTTC.

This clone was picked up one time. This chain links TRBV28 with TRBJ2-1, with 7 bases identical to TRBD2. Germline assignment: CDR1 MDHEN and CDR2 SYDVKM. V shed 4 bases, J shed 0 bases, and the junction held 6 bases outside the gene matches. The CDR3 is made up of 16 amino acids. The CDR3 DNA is TGTGCCAGCAGTTCGGGAGGCGGGAGCTCCTACAATGAGCAGTTCTTC. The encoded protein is CASSSGGGSSYNEQFF.

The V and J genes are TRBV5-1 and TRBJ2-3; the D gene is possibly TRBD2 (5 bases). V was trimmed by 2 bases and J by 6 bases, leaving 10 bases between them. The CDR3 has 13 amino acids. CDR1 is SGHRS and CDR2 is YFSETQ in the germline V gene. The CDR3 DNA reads TGCGCCAGCAGCTTTGAAAGGGAGGATACGCAGTATTTT. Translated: CASSFEREDTQYF.

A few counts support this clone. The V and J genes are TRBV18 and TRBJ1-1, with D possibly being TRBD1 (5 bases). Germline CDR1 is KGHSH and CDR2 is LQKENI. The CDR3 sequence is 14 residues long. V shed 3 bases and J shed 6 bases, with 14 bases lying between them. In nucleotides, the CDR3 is TGTGCCAGCTCACCCGGAGCAGGGCCCTCTGAAGCTTTCTTT. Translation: CASSPGAGPSEAFF.

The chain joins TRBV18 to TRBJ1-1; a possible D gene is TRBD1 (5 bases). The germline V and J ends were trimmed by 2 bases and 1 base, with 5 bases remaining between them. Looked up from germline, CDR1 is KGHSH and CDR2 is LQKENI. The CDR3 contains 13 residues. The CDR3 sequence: CASSPGANTEAFF. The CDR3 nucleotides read TGTGCCAGCTCACCAGGGGCGAACACTGAAGCTTTCTTT.

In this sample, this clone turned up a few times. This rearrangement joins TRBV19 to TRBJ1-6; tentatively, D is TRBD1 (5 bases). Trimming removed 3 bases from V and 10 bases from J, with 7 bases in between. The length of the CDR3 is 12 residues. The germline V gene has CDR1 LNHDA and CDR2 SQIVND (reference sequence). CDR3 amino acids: CASSMEGSPLHF. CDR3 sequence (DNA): TGTGCCAGTAGTATGGAGGGGTCACCCCTCCACTTT.

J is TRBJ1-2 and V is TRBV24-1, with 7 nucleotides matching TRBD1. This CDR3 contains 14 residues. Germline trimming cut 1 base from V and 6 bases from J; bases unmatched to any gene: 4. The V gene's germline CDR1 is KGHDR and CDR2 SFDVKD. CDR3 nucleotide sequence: TGTGCCACCAGTGATTTCCCGACAGGGAATGGCTACACCTTC. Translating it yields CATSDFPTGNGYTF.

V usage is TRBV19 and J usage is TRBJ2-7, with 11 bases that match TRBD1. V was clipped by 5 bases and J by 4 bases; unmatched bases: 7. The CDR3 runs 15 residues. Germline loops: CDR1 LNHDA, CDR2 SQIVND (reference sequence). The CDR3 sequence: CASSLPGQGVYEQYF. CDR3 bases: TGTGCCAGTAGTCTTCCGGGACAGGGGGTGTACGAGCAGTACTTC.

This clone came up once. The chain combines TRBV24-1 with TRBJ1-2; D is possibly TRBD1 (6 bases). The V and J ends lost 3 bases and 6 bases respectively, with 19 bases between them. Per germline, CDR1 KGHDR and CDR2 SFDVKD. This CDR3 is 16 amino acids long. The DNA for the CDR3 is TGTGCCACCAGTGATCCCCGGGAAGGGGGGGTGAATGGCTACACCTTC. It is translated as CATSDPREGGVNGYTF.

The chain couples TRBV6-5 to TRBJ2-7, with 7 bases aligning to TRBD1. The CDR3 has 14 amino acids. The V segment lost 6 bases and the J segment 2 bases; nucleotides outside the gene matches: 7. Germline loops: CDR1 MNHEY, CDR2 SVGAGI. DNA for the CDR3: TGTGCCAGCAGAACCGGGACAGCGACCTACGAGCAGTACTTC. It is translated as CASRTGTATYEQYF.

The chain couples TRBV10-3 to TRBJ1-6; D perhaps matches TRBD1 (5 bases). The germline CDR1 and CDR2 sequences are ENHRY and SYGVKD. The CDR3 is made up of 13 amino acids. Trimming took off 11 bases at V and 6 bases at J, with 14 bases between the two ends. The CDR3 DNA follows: TGTGCCGCCCAGGGTCAACTTAATTCACCCCTCCACTTT. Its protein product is CAAQGQLNSPLHF.

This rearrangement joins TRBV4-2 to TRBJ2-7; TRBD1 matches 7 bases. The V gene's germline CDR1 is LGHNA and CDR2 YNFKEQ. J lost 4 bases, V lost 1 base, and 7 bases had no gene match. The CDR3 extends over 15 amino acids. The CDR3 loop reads CASSQGTGDVYEQYF. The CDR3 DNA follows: TGTGCCAGCAGCCAAGGTACAGGGGATGTGTACGAGCAGTACTTC.

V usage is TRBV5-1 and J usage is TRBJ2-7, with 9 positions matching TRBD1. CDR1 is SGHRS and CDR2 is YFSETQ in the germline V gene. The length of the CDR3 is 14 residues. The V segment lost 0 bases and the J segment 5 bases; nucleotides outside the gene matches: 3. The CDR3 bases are TGCGCCAGCAGCTTGGGGGACAGGGCCAACGAGCAGTACTTC. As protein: CASSLGDRANEQYF.

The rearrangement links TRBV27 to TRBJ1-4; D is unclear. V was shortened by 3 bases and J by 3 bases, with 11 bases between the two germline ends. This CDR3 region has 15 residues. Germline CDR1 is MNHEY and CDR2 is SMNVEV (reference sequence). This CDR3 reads CASSFQRAPNEKLFF. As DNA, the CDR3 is TGTGCCAGCAGTTTTCAGAGGGCGCCTAATGAAAAACTGTTTTTT. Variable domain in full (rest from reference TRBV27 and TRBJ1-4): EAQVTQNPRYLITVTGKKLTVTCSQNMNHEYMSWYRQDPGLGLRQIYYSMNVEVTDKGDVPEGYKVSRKEKRNFPLILESPSPNQTSLYFCASSFQRAPNEKLFFGSGTQLSVL.

The CDR3 bases are TGTGCCAGCAGTTTATATGCCCCGGCGGCAGTACAAGAGACCCAGTACTTC. It specifies CASSLYAPAAVQETQYF. This chain connects TRBV28 to TRBJ2-5; D gene ambiguous. CDR3 size: 17 residues. Trimming removed 1 base at V and 2 bases at J, with 17 bases between. Germline lookup yields CDR1 MDHEN and CDR2 SYDVKM.

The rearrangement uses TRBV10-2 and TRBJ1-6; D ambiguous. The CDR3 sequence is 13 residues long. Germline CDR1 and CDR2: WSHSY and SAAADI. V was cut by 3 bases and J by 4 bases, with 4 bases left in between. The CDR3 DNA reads TGCGCCAGCAGTGAACAGTATAATTCACCCCTCCACTTT. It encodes CASSEQYNSPLHF.

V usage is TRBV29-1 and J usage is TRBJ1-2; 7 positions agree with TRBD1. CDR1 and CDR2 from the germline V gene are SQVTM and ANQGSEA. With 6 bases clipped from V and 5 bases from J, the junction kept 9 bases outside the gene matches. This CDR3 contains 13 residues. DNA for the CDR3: TGCAGCGTGACAGGGCGGCACACATATGGCTACACCTTC. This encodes CSVTGRHTYGYTF.